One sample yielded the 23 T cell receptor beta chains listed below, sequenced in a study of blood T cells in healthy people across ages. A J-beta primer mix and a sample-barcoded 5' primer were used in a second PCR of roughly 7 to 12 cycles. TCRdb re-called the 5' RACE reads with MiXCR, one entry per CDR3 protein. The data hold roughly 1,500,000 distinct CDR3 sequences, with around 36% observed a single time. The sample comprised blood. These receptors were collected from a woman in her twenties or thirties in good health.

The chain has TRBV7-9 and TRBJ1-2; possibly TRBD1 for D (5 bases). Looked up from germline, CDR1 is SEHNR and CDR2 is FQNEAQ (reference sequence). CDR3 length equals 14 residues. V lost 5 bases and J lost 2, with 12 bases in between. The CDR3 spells CASSTYDSNYGYTF. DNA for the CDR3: TGTGCCAGCAGCACCTACGACAGCAACTATGGCTACACCTTC.

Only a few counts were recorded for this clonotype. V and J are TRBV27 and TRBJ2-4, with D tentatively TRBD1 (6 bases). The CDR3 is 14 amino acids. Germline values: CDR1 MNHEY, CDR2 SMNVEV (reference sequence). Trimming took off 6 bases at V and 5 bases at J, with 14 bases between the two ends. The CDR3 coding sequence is TGTGCCAGCAGCCCCGGGACATTGGAAAACATTCAGTACTTC. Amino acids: CASSPGTLENIQYF.

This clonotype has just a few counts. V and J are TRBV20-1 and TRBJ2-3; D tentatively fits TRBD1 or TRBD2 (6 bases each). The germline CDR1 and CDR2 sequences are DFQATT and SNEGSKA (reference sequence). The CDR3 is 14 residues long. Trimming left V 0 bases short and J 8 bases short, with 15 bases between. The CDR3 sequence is CSARDPRGLGTQYF. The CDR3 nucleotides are TGCAGTGCTAGAGATCCCCGGGGGCTTGGTACGCAGTATTTT.

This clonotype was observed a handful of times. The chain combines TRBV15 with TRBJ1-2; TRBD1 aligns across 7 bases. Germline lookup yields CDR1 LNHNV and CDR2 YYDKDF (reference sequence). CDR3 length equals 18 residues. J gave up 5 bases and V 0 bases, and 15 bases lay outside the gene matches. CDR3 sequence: CATSRDLGTALNSYGYTF. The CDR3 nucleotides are TGTGCCACCAGCAGAGATCTGGGGACAGCCCTGAACTCTTATGGCTACACCTTC.

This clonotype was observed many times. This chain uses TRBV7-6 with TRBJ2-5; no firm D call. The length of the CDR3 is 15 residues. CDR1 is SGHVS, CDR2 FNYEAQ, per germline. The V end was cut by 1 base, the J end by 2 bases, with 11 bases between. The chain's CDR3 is CASSLGEGGQETQYF. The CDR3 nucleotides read TGTGCCAGCAGCTTAGGGGAAGGTGGGCAAGAGACCCAGTACTTC. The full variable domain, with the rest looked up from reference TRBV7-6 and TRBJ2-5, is GAGVSQSPRYKVTKRGQDVALRCDPISGHVSLYWYRQALGQGPEFLTYFNYEAQQDKSGLPNDRFSAERPEGSISTLTIQRTEQRDSAMYRCASSLGEGGQETQYFGPGTRLLVL.

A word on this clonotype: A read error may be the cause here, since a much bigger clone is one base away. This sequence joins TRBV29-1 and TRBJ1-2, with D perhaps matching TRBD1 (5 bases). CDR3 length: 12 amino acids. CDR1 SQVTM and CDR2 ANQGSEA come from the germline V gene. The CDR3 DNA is TGCACCCCCCACCAAGGGACTGGCGGCTACACCTTC. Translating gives CTPHQGTGGYTF.

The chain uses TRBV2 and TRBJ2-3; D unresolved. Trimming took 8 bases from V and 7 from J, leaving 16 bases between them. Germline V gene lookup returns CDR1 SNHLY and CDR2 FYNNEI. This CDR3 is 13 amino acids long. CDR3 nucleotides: TGTGCCAGCTCCCGGCCAGGCCGGAATACGCAGTATTTT. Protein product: CASSRPGRNTQYF.

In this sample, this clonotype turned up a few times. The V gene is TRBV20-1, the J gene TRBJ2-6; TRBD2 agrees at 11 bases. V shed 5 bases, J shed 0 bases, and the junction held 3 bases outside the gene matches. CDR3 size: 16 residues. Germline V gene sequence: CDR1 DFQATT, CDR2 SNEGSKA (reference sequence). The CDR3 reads CSAPGLADSGANVLTF. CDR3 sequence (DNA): TGCAGTGCTCCGGGACTAGCGGACTCTGGGGCCAACGTCCTGACTTTC.

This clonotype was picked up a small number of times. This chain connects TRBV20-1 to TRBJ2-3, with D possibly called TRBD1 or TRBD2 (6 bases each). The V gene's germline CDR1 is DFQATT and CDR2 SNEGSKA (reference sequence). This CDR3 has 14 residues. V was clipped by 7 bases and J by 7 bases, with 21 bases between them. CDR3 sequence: CSVLNRGGRNTQYF. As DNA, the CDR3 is TGCAGTGTCTTAAATCGTGGGGGGCGGAATACGCAGTATTTT.

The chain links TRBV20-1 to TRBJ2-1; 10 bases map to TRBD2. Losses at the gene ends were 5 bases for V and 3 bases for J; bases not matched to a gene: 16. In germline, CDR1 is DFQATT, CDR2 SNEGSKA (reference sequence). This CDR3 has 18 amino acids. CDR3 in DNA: TGCAGTGCTCCCGGAGTAGGACTAGCGGAAGGACTCTACAATGAGCAGTTCTTC. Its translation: CSAPGVGLAEGLYNEQFF.

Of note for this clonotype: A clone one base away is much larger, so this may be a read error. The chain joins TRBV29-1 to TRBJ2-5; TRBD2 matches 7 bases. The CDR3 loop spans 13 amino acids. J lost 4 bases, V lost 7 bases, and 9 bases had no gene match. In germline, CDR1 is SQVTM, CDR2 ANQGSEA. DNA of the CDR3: TGCAGCGCTGTCCCGTCTAGCGGAGAGACCCAGTACTTC. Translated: CSAVPSSGETQYF.

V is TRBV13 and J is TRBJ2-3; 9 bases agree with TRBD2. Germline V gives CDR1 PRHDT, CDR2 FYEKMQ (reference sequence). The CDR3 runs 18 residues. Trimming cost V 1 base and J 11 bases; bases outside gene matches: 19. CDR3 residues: CASSLDPTAGAGGYMQYF. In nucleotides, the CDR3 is TGTGCCAGCAGCTTAGACCCCACCGCCGGGGCGGGGGGGTATATGCAGTATTTT.

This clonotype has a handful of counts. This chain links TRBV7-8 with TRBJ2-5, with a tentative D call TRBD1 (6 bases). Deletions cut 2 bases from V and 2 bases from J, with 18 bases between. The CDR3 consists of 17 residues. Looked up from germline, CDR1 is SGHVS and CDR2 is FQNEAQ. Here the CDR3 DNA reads TGTGCCAGCAGCTTATTACGCTGGCTCGGACAGCAAGAGACCCAGTACTTC. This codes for CASSLLRWLGQQETQYF.

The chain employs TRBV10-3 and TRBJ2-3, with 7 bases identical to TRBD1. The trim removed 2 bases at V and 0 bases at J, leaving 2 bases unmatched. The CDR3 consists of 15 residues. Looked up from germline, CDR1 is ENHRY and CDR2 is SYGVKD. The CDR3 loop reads CAISEGDSSTDTQYF. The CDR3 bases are TGTGCCATCAGTGAGGGGGACAGTAGCACAGATACGCAGTATTTT.

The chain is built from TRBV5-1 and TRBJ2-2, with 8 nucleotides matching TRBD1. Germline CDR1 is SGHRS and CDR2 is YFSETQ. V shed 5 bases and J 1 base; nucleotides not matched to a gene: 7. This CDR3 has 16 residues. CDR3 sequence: CASSYTGTGNTGELFF. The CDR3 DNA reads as TGCGCCAGCAGTTACACCGGGACAGGGAACACCGGGGAGCTGTTTTTT.

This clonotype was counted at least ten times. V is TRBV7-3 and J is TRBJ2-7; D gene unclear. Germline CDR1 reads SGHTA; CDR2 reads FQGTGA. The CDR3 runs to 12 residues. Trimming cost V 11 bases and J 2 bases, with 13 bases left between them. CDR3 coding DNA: TGTGCCTATTGGCCCCCAGCCTACGAGCAGTACTTC. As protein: CAYWPPAYEQYF.

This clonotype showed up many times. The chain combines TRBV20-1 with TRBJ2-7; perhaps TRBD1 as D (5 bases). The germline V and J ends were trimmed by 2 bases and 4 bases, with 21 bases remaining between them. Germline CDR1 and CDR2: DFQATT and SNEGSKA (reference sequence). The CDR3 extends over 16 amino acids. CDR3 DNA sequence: TGCAGTGCTAGACCAACCGCCAGGGTGACTTGGTACGAGCAGTACTTC. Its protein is CSARPTARVTWYEQYF.

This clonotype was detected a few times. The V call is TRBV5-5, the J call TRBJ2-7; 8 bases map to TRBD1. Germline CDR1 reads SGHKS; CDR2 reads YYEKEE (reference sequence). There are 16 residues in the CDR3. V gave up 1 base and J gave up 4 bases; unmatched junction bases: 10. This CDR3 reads CASSLPGQGRFYEQYF. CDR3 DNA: TGTGCCAGCAGCTTGCCCGGACAGGGCCGATTTTACGAGCAGTACTTC.

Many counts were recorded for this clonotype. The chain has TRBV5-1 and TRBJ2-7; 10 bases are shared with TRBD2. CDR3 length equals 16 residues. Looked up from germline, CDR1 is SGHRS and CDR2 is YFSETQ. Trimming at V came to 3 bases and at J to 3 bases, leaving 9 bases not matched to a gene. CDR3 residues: CASSWETSGFGYEQYF. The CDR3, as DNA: TGCGCCAGCAGCTGGGAGACTAGCGGGTTTGGCTACGAGCAGTACTTC.

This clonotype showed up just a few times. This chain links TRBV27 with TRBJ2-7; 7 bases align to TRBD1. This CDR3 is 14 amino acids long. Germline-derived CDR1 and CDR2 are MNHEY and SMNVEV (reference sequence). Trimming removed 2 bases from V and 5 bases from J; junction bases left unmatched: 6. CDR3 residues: CASSLRTGTHEQYF. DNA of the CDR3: TGTGCCAGCAGTTTAAGGACAGGTACTCACGAGCAGTACTTC.

CDR3 region: CAISVVTGNYGYTF. CDR3 DNA sequence: TGTGCCATCAGTGTGGTGACAGGGAACTATGGCTACACCTTC. The chain uses TRBV10-3 and TRBJ1-2; 7 bases are shared with TRBD1. This CDR3 has 14 amino acids. CDR1 is ENHRY and CDR2 is SYGVKD in the germline V gene. V was clipped by 4 bases and J by 2 bases; unmatched bases: 4.

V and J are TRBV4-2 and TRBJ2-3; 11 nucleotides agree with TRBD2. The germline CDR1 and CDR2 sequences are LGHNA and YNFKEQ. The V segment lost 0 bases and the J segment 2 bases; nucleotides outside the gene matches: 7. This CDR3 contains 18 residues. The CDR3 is CASSQESTSGGSTDTQYF. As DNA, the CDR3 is TGTGCCAGCAGCCAAGAGTCTACTAGCGGGGGATCCACAGATACGCAGTATTTT.

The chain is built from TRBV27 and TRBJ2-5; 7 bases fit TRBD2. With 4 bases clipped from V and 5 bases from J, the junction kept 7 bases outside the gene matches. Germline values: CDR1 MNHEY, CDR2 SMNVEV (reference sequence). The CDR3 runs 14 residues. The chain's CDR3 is CASSSTSLGETQYF. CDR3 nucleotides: TGTGCCAGCAGTTCGACTAGCTTAGGGGAGACCCAGTACTTC.